Reported below is one TCR beta chain. Its antigen is currently unknown. CDR3 length: 14 residues. V dropped 0 bases and J dropped 7 bases, with 10 bases sitting between them. Germline CDR1 and CDR2: SGHRS and YFSETQ. The sample originates from a study of cytomegalovirus exposure and HLA in healthy donors. Study-wide findings and caveats: Later, an analysis found that common viral pathogens appeared to be linked with several of the most significant clusters.

The PCR was carried out with 60 Vbeta primers and 13 Jbeta primers. Only in-frame clones appear in the TCRdb table, and some are missing; sequencing was by immunoSEQ multiplex PCR. The sample includes hundreds of thousands of clones, approximately 90% seen only once; the top ten take around 1%. V gene TRBV5-1 combines with J gene TRBJ2-2; weak D call: TRBD2 (5 bases). Material: PBMCs. The TCR was taken from a woman aged 18-29 years in good health and CMV-seronegative. The CDR3 spells CASSLDAGSGELFF. In DNA, the CDR3 is TGCGCCAGCAGCTTGGATGCGGGTAGCGGGGAGCTGTTTTTT.